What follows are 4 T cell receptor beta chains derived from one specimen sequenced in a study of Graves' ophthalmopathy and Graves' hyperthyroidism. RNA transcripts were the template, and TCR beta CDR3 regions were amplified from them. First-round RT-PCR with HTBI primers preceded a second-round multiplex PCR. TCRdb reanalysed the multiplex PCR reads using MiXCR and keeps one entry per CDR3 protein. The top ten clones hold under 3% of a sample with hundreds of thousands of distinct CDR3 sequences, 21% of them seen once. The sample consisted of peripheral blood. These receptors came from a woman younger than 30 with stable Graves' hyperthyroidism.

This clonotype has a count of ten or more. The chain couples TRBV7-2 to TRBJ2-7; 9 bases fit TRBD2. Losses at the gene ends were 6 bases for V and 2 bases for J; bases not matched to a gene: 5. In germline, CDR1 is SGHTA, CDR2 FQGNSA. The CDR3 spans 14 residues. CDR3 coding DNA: TGTGCCAGCAGTTGGACTAGCGCCACCTACGAGCAGTACTTC. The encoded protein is CASSWTSATYEQYF.

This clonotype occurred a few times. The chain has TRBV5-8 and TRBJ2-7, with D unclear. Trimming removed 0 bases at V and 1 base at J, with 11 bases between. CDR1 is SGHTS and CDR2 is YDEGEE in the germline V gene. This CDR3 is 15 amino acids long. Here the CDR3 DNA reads TGTGCCAGCAGCTTGGAAAACACGCTATCCTACGAGCAGTACTTC. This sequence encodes CASSLENTLSYEQYF. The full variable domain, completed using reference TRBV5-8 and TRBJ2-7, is EAGVTQSPTHLIKTRGQQATLRCSPISGHTSVYWYQQALGLGLQFLLWYDEGEERNRGNFPPRFSGRQFPNYSSELNVNALELEDSALYLCASSLENTLSYEQYFGPGTRLTVT.

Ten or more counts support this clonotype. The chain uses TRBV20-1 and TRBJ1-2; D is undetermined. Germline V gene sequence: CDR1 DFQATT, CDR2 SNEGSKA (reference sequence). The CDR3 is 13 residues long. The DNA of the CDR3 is TGCAGCGCCATCGGGCCTATTAACTATGGCTACACCTTC. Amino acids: CSAIGPINYGYTF.

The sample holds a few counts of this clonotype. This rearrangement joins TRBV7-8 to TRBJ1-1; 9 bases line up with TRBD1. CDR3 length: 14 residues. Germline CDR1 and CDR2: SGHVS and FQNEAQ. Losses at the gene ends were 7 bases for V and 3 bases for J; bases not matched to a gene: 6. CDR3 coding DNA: TGTGCCAGCACCAAACAGGGGGCGTACACTGAAGCTTTCTTT. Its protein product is CASTKQGAYTEAFF.